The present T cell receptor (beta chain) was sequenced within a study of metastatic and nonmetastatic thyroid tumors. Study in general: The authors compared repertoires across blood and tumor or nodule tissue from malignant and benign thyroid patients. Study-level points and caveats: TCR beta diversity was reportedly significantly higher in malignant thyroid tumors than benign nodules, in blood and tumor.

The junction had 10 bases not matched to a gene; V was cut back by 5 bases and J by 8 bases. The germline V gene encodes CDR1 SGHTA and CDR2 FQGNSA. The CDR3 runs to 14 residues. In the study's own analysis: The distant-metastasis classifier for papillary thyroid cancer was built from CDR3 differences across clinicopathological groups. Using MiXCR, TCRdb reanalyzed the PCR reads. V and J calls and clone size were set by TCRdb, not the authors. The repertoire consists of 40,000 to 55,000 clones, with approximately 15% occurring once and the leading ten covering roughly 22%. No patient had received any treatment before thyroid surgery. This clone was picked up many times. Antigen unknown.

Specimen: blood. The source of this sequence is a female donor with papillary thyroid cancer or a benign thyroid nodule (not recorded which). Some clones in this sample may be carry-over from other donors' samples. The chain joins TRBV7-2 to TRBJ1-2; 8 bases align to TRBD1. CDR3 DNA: TGTGCCAGCAGCACCAACGGACAGGGTCAAGGCTACACCTTC. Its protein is CASSTNGQGQGYTF.